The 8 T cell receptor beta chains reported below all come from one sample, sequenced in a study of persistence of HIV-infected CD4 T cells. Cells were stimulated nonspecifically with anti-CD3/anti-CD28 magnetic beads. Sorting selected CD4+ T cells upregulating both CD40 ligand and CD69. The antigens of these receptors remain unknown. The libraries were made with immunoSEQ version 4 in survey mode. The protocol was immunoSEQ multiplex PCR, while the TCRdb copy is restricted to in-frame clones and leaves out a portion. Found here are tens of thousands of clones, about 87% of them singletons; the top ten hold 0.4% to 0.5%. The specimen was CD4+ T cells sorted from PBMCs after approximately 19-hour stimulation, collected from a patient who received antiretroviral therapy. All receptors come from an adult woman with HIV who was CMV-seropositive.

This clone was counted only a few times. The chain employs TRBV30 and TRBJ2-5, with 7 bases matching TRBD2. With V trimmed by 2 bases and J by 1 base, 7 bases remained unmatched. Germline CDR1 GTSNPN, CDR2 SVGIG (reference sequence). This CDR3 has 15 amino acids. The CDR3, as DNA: TGTGCCTGGAGTACGCCGACGGGGGGCCAAGAGACCCAGTACTTC. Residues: CAWSTPTGGQETQYF.

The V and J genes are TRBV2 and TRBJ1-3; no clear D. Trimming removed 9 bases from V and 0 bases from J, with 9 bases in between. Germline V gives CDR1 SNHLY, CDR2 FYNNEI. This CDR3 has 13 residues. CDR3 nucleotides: TGTGCCAGTCAACGGCTCTCTGGAAACACCATATATTTT. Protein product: CASQRLSGNTIYF.

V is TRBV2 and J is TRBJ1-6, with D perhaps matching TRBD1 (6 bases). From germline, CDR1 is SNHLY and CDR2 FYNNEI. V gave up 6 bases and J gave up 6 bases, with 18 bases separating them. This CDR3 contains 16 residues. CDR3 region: CASRPTWTARNSPLHF. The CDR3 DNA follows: TGTGCCAGCAGGCCGACATGGACAGCGCGTAATTCACCCCTCCACTTT.

Written as DNA, the CDR3 is TGCGCCAGCAGCTTGGGGTCCGGGCAGGGGGCTGGAGATACGCAGTATTTT. Residues: CASSLGSGQGAGDTQYF. This chain uses TRBV5-1 with TRBJ2-3; the match to TRBD1 covers 8 bases. Losses at the gene ends were 0 bases for V and 5 bases for J; bases not matched to a gene: 11. The germline gives CDR1 SGHRS, CDR2 YFSETQ. The CDR3 length is 17 residues.

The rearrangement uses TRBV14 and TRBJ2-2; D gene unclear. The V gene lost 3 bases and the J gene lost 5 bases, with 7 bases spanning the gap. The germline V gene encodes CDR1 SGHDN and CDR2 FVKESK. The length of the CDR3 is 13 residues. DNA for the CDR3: TGTGCCAGCAGCCATTTCAGAACCGGGGAGCTGTTTTTT. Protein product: CASSHFRTGELFF.

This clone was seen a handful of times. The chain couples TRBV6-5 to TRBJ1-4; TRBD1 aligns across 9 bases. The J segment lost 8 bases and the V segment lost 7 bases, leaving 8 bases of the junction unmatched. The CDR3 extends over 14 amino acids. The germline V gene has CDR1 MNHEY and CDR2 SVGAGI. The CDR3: CASIRDRVDEKLFF. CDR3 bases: TGTGCCAGCATAAGGGACAGGGTGGACGAAAAACTGTTTTTT.

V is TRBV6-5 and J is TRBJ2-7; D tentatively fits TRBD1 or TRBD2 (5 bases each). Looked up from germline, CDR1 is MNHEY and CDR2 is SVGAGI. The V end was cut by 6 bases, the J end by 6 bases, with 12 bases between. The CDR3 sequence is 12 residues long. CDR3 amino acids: CASSSGRAEQYV. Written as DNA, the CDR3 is TGTGCCAGCAGCTCGGGGCGGGCCGAGCAGTACGTC.

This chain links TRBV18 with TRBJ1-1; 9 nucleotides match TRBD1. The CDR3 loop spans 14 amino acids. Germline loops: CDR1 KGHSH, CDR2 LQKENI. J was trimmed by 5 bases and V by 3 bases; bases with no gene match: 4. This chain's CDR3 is CASSPLDRGTEAFF. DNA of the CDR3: TGTGCCAGCTCACCCTTGGACAGGGGAACTGAAGCTTTCTTT.